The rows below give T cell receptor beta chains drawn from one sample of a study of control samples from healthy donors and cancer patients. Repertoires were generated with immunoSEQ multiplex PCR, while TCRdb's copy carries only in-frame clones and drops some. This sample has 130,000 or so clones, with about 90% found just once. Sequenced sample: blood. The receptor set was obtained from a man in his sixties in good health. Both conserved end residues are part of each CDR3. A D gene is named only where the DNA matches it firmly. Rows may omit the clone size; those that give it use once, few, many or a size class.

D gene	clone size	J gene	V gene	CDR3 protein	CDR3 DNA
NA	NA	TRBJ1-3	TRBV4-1	CASSQEPSSSGNTIYF	TGCGCCAGCAGCCAAGAACCGTCGTCCTCTGGAAACACCATATATTTT
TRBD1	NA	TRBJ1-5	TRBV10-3	CAISGGQSNQPQHF	TGTGCCATCAGTGGGGGACAGAGCAATCAGCCCCAGCATTTT
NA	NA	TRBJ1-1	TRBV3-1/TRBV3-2	CASSPPSGQHTEAFF	TGTGCCAGCAGCCCTCCGTCAGGGCAGCACACTGAAGCTTTCTTT
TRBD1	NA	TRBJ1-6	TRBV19	CASVQTGAGSPLHF	TGTGCCAGTGTACAGACAGGGGCTGGCTCACCCCTCCACTTT
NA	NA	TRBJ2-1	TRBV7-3	CASSLTSNEQFF	TGTGCCAGCAGCTTAACCTCCAATGAGCAGTTCTTC
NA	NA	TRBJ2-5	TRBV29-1	CSVEDPWGVQETQYF	TGCAGCGTTGAAGATCCCTGGGGGGTCCAAGAGACCCAGTACTTC
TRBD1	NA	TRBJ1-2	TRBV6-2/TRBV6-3	CASSRTGLNYGYTF	TGTGCCAGCAGCCGGACAGGGTTGAACTATGGCTACACCTTC
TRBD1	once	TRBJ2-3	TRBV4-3	CASSQQTGPDTQYF	TGCGCCAGCAGCCAGCAGACAGGGCCAGATACGCAGTATTTT
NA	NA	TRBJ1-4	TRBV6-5	CASSPDGVSEKLFF	TGTGCCAGCAGTCCAGATGGGGTTAGTGAAAAACTGTTTTTT
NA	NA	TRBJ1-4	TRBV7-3	CASSPRGGEKLFF	TGTGCCAGCAGCCCCCGGGGAGGTGAAAAACTGTTTTTT
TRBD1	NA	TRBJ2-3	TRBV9	CASSPQGGTDTQYF	TGTGCCAGCAGCCCCCAGGGGGGCACAGATACGCAGTATTTT
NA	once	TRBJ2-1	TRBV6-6	CASITPEDGAYNEQFF	TGTGCCAGCATAACCCCGGAGGACGGAGCCTACAATGAGCAGTTCTTC
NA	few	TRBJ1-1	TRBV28	CASSSWNTEAFF	TGTGCCAGCAGTTCGTGGAACACTGAAGCTTTCTTT
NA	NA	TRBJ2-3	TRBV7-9	CASSMGLPPAAQYF	TGTGCCAGCAGCATGGGACTTCCCCCGGCTGCGCAGTATTTT
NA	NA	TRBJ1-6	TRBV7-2	CASRPTASSPLHF	TGTGCCAGCAGACCCACAGCGTCTTCACCCCTCCACTTT
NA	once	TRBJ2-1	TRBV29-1	CSVESQASYNEQFF	TGCAGCGTTGAATCTCAGGCCTCCTACAATGAGCAGTTCTTC
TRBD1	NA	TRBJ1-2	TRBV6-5	CASSSSGTGGGYTF	TGTGCCAGCAGTTCTTCCGGGACAGGGGGAGGCTACACCTTC
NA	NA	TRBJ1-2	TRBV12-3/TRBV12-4	CASSAGQFYGYTF	TGTGCCAGCAGTGCAGGACAGTTCTATGGCTACACCTTC
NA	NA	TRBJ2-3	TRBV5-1	CASSWDSTDTQYF	TGCGCCAGCAGCTGGGACAGCACAGATACGCAGTATTTT
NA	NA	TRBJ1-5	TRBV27	CASSPKVNQPQHF	TGTGCCAGCAGCCCAAAAGTAAATCAGCCCCAGCATTTT
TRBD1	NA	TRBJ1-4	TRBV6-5	CASRVGTVNEKLFF	TGTGCCAGCAGAGTAGGGACAGTTAATGAAAAACTGTTTTTT
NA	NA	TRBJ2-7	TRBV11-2	CASSLEAGGGLDEQYF	TGTGCCAGCAGCTTAGAGGCTGGGGGCGGGTTGGACGAGCAGTACTTC
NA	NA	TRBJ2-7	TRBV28	CASISGPGSYEQYF	TGTGCCAGCATTAGCGGACCCGGCTCCTACGAGCAGTACTTC
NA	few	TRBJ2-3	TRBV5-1	CASSLQRASSTDTQYF	TGCGCCAGCAGCTTGCAGAGGGCCTCTAGCACAGATACGCAGTATTTT
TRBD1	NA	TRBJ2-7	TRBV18	CASSDRGGPVNEQYF	TGTGCCAGCTCCGACAGGGGGGGCCCCGTGAACGAGCAGTACTTC
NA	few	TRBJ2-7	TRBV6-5	CASSYRGSKFYEQYF	TGTGCCAGCAGTTACCGGGGGTCGAAGTTCTACGAGCAGTACTTC
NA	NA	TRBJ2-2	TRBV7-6	CASSLSPEGLNTGELFF	TGTGCCAGCAGCTTAAGTCCGGAGGGCTTGAACACCGGGGAGCTGTTTTTT
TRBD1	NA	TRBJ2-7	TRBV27	CASARDSSYEQYF	TGTGCCAGCGCCCGGGACAGCTCCTACGAGCAGTACTTC
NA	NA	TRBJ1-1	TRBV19	CASRSPPLTFF	TGTGCCAGTAGATCCCCTCCCCTGACTTTCTTT
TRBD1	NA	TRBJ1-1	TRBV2	CASRGQFMNTEAFF	TGTGCCAGCAGGGGACAGTTCATGAACACTGAAGCTTTCTTT
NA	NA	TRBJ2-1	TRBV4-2	CASSQATYNEQFF	TGTGCCAGCAGCCAAGCTACGTACAATGAGCAGTTCTTC
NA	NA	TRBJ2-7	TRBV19	CASSPYSGIGLHEQYF	TGTGCCAGTAGTCCCTACTCCGGCATAGGGCTACACGAGCAGTACTTC
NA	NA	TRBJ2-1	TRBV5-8	CAWSNEQFF	TGTGCCTGGTCTAATGAGCAGTTCTTC
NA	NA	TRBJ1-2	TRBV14	CASSQAHLYGYTF	TGTGCCAGCAGCCAAGCACATCTCTATGGCTACACCTTC
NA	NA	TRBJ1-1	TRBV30	CAWSRRMNTEAFF	TGTGCCTGGAGTAGGCGGATGAACACTGAAGCTTTCTTT
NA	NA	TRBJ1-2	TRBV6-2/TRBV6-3	CASSYGGVYGYTF	TGTGCCAGCAGTTACGGCGGGGTCTATGGCTACACCTTC
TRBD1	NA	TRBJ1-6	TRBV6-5	CASRRTGLNSPLHF	TGTGCCAGCAGACGGACAGGGCTGAATTCACCCCTCCACTTT
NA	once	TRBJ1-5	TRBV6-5	CASSYGSGDNQPQHF	TGTGCCAGCAGTTACGGTTCCGGGGATAATCAGCCCCAGCATTTT
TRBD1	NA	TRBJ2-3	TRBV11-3	CASSLGDRGTDTQYF	TGTGCCAGCAGCTTAGGGGACAGGGGTACAGATACGCAGTATTTT
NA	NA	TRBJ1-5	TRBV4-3	CASSQDSLRGGQPQHF	TGCGCCAGCAGCCAAGATAGCTTAAGGGGGGGTCAGCCCCAGCATTTT
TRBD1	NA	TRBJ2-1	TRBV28	CASSLPPTGVQFF	TGTGCCAGCAGTCTACCACCGACAGGGGTGCAGTTCTTC
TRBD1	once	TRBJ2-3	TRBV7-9	CASSLGPAGGDTQYF	TGTGCCAGCAGCCTAGGGCCCGCAGGGGGAGATACGCAGTATTTT
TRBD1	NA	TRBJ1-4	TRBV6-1	CASTEGGANEKLFF	TGTGCCAGCACTGAAGGGGGCGCCAATGAAAAACTGTTTTTT
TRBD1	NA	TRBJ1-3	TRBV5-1	CASSLAGTGAGNTIYF	TGCGCCAGCAGCTTGGCCGGGACAGGGGCTGGAAACACCATATATTTT
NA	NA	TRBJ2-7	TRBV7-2	CASSFSGDGYEQYF	TGTGCCAGCAGCTTTTCCGGGGATGGCTACGAGCAGTACTTC
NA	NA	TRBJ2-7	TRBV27	CASRGGGHYEQYF	TGTGCCAGCAGGGGCGGCGGCCACTACGAGCAGTACTTC
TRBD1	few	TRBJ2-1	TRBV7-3	CASSLTGGFYNEQFF	TGTGCCAGCAGCCTCACAGGGGGGTTCTACAATGAGCAGTTCTTC
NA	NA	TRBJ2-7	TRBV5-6	CASSSIWSYEQYF	TGTGCCAGCAGCTCCATTTGGTCCTACGAGCAGTACTTC
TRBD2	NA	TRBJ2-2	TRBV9	CASSVAGGSTGELFF	TGTGCCAGCAGCGTAGCCGGGGGGAGTACCGGGGAGCTGTTTTTT
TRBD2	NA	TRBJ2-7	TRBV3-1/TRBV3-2	CASSQIAGVYEQYF	TGTGCCAGCAGCCAAATAGCGGGGGTCTACGAGCAGTACTTC